A selection of T cell receptor beta chains follows, all from one sample in a study of identical twins. TCRdb reprocessed the 5' RACE reads with MiXCR, giving one entry per CDR3 protein. Of roughly 190,000 distinct CDR3 sequences in the sample, more than 15% are singletons; the top ten hold 40% to 45%. These records were also assigned to another study, of T cells expressing NK-cell markers.

The sequencing sample was made of CD8+ T cells sorted from blood. These receptors all stem from a young woman in good health. CDR3s include the opening cysteine and the closing phenylalanine or tryptophan. D genes are given only for firm matches. Size values are once, few and many counts, or a class for expanded clones, and some rows have none.

j_call,d_call,clone_size,v_call,cdr3_aa,cdr3_nt
TRBJ2-2,TRBD1,.,TRBV2,CASIGQGEHTGELFF,TGTGCCAGCATCGGGCAGGGGGAGCACACCGGGGAGCTGTTTTTT
TRBJ2-7,.,few,TRBV7-9,CASGSVGGSSYEQYF,TGTGCCAGCGGGTCGGTTGGCGGAAGCTCCTACGAGCAGTACTTC
TRBJ2-1,TRBD2,.,TRBV7-8,CASSPESGGIPNEQFF,TGTGCCAGCAGCCCAGAGAGCGGGGGAATCCCCAATGAGCAGTTCTTC
TRBJ1-4,.,few,TRBV2,CASSEVGATNEKLFF,TGTGCCAGCAGTGAGGTGGGGGCAACTAATGAAAAACTGTTTTTT
TRBJ2-1,.,.,TRBV6-2/TRBV6-3,CASSHHSPDNEQFF,TGTGCCAGCAGCCACCACAGCCCGGACAATGAGCAGTTCTTC
TRBJ1-5,.,few,TRBV5-5,CASSLRGDYQPQHF,TGTGCCAGCAGCTTGAGGGGGGATTATCAGCCCCAGCATTTT
TRBJ1-1,.,.,TRBV6-6,CASSYRGYTEAFF,TGTGCCAGCAGTTACAGGGGGTACACTGAAGCTTTCTTT
TRBJ2-5,.,.,TRBV13,CASSFNIPTGETQYF,TGTGCCAGCAGCTTTAATATCCCCACGGGCGAGACCCAGTACTTC
TRBJ2-3,TRBD2,.,TRBV9,CASGASGGQGDTDTQYF,TGTGCGAGTGGGGCTAGCGGGGGCCAAGGGGACACAGATACGCAGTATTTT
TRBJ2-3,.,.,TRBV7-8,CASLDLRGRGTDTQYF,TGTGCCAGCCTCGACCTCCGGGGACGGGGAACAGATACGCAGTATTTT
TRBJ2-3,TRBD2,.,TRBV4-2,CASSQEDGGITDTQYF,TGTGCCAGCAGCCAAGAAGACGGGGGGATAACAGATACGCAGTATTTT
TRBJ1-1,.,few,TRBV12-3/TRBV12-4,CATKQGRTEAFF,TGTGCCACCAAACAGGGTCGGACTGAAGCTTTCTTT
TRBJ2-1,TRBD1,.,TRBV20-1,CSARDFSTGGEVDEQFF,TGCAGTGCTAGAGATTTCTCAACAGGGGGCGAGGTGGATGAGCAGTTCTTC
TRBJ1-1,.,.,TRBV27,CASSWTANTEAFF,TGTGCCAGCAGCTGGACAGCGAACACTGAAGCTTTCTTT
TRBJ2-1,.,many,TRBV6-2/TRBV6-3,CASSYGAYNEQFF,TGTGCCAGCAGTTATGGCGCCTACAATGAGCAGTTCTTC
TRBJ1-4,.,.,TRBV4-1,CASSQDRGHSNEKLFF,TGCGCCAGCAGCCAAGATCGGGGACACTCTAATGAAAAACTGTTTTTT
TRBJ2-2,TRBD2,few,TRBV28,CASVTSAYTGELFF,TGTGCCAGCGTCACTAGCGCATACACCGGGGAGCTGTTTTTT
TRBJ2-7,.,.,TRBV2,CASLDGLTFYEQYF,TGTGCCAGCTTGGACGGACTTACCTTCTACGAGCAGTACTTC
TRBJ2-2,.,.,TRBV6-4,CASSARQDTGELFF,TGTGCCAGCAGTGCCCGACAAGACACCGGGGAGCTGTTTTTT
TRBJ2-7,.,.,TRBV5-1,CASSLDLAGEQYF,TGCGCCAGCAGCTTGGATTTGGCGGGCGAGCAGTACTTC
TRBJ2-7,.,few,TRBV20-1,CSAADLAYEQYF,TGCAGTGCCGCGGACCTAGCTTACGAGCAGTACTTC
TRBJ2-7,.,.,TRBV7-2,CASSSLRFGGMSYEQYF,TGTGCCAGCAGCTCCCTCCGTTTTGGCGGGATGAGCTACGAGCAGTACTTC
TRBJ2-5,TRBD1,.,TRBV7-9,CASSPSRTGSKETQYF,TGTGCCAGCAGCCCAAGTAGGACAGGGAGTAAAGAGACCCAGTACTTC
TRBJ2-7,.,few,TRBV7-9,CASSNIPYEQYF,TGTGCCAGCAGCAACATTCCTTACGAGCAGTACTTC
TRBJ2-3,.,few,TRBV2,CASSDLASSRADTQYF,TGTGCCAGCAGTGACCTGGCCTCCTCGCGGGCAGATACGCAGTATTTT
TRBJ2-2,.,.,TRBV4-3,CASSPGFTGELFF,TGCGCCAGCAGCCCGGGGTTCACCGGGGAGCTGTTTTTT
TRBJ2-7,TRBD2,few,TRBV5-6,CASSFPTSGSPYEQYF,TGTGCCAGCAGCTTCCCGACTAGCGGGAGCCCCTACGAGCAGTACTTC
TRBJ2-7,.,.,TRBV5-1,CASTPPPGTPYEQYF,TGCGCCAGCACCCCTCCCCCCGGGACCCCCTACGAGCAGTACTTC
TRBJ1-4,.,few,TRBV15,CATRPATGTNEKLFF,TGTGCCACCAGGCCAGCGACAGGAACGAATGAAAAACTGTTTTTT
TRBJ2-7,.,few,TRBV19,CASQPLQGGEQYF,TGTGCCAGTCAGCCCCTACAGGGCGGTGAGCAGTACTTC
TRBJ2-3,.,few,TRBV21-1,CASKGGGPRTGHVTQYF,TGTGCCAGCAAGGGCGGGGGGCCCCGGACGGGTCACGTGACGCAGTATTTT
TRBJ2-3,TRBD2,.,TRBV27,CASSLSPLAGALEDTQYF,TGTGCCAGCAGTTTATCGCCCCTAGCGGGAGCTTTAGAAGATACGCAGTATTTT
TRBJ2-7,.,.,TRBV4-1,CASSRHLRGRLHEQYF,TGCGCCAGCAGCCGACATTTGAGAGGGAGACTCCACGAGCAGTACTTC
TRBJ1-3,.,few,TRBV12-3/TRBV12-4,CASSFSTGNTIYF,TGTGCCAGCAGTTTCAGTACCGGAAACACCATATATTTT
TRBJ1-5,.,.,TRBV27,CASRTGTMVAPQHF,TGTGCCAGCAGGACCGGGACAATGGTTGCTCCCCAGCATTTT
TRBJ2-7,TRBD2,.,TRBV19,CASSSEAGREDEQYF,TGTGCCAGTAGCTCAGAGGCGGGCCGGGAGGACGAGCAGTACTTC
TRBJ2-3,TRBD2,.,TRBV27,CASSLGTSGSSTDTQYF,TGTGCCAGCAGTTTAGGAACTAGCGGGAGTTCGACAGATACGCAGTATTTT
TRBJ2-3,.,few,TRBV20-1,CSARTTSTDTQYF,TGCAGTGCTAGGACAACTAGCACAGATACGCAGTATTTT
TRBJ1-1,.,many,TRBV12-3/TRBV12-4,CASTLGSGEAFF,TGTGCCAGCACCCTCGGGAGCGGTGAAGCTTTCTTT
TRBJ2-1,.,.,TRBV2,CASSANPTEDEQFF,TGTGCCAGCAGTGCAAATCCAACCGAGGATGAGCAGTTCTTC
TRBJ2-1,TRBD2,once,TRBV9,CASSVEGLDYNEQFF,TGTGCCAGCAGCGTAGAGGGACTAGACTACAATGAGCAGTTCTTC
TRBJ2-7,.,.,TRBV29-1,CSVVPGYEQYF,TGCAGCGTTGTTCCGGGCTACGAGCAGTACTTC
TRBJ1-4,.,.,TRBV9,CASSGSTGNFNEKLFF,TGTGCCAGCAGCGGTTCTACGGGGAATTTTAATGAAAAACTGTTTTTT
TRBJ2-1,.,.,TRBV19,CASSVTVRNEQFF,TGTGCCAGTAGTGTGACAGTACGCAATGAGCAGTTCTTC
TRBJ2-2,.,few,TRBV10-3,CAISEWSTELSGELFF,TGTGCCATCAGTGAATGGTCCACTGAACTTTCCGGGGAGCTTTTTTTT
TRBJ2-7,.,.,TRBV12-3/TRBV12-4,CASSLRGTALEQYF,TGTGCCAGCAGTTTACGGGGGACAGCCTTGGAGCAGTACTTC
TRBJ2-7,.,.,TRBV10-3,CAISEEGYEQYF,TGTGCCATCAGTGAAGAGGGGTACGAGCAGTACTTC
TRBJ2-4,.,.,TRBV4-3,CASSQDSDRANIQYF,TGCGCCAGCAGCCAAGATTCGGACCGGGCGAACATTCAGTACTTC
TRBJ1-1,.,few,TRBV13,CASSRDQAPYTEAFF,TGTGCCAGCAGCCGCGACCAGGCACCATACACTGAAGCTTTCTTT
TRBJ2-1,.,few,TRBV11-3,CASSSRDHPYNEQFF,TGTGCCAGCAGCTCCCGGGACCATCCCTACAATGAGCAGTTCTTC
TRBJ2-7,TRBD1,.,TRBV5-1,CASSLVWTGAQYF,TGCGCCAGCAGCTTGGTGTGGACAGGTGCGCAGTACTTC
TRBJ1-1,.,many,TRBV12-3/TRBV12-4,CASSRWGGTEAFF,TGTGCCAGCAGTCGATGGGGGGGGACTGAAGCTTTCTTT
TRBJ2-5,.,few,TRBV19,CASSIARMETQYF,TGTGCCAGTAGTATCGCCAGAATGGAGACCCAGTACTTC
TRBJ1-6,.,many,TRBV10-3,CAISESMFSYNSPLHF,TGTGCCATCAGTGAATCGATGTTCTCCTATAATTCACCCCTCCACTTT